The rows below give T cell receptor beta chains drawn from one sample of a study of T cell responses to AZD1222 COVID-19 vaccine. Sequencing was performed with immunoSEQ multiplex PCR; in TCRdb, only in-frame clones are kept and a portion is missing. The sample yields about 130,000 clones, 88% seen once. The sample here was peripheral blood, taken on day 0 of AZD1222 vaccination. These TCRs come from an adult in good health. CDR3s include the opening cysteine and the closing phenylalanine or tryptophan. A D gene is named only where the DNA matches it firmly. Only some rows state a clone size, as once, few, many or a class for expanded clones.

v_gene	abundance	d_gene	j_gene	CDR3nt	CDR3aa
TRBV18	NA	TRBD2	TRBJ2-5	TGTGCCAGCTCACCACTGCGGGGGGGCCGCGAGACCCAGTACTTC	CASSPLRGGRETQYF
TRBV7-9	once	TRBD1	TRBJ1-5	TGTGCCAGCAGCCACTCGGGACAGGCGGGCAATCAGCCCCAGCATTTT	CASSHSGQAGNQPQHF
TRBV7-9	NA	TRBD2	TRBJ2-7	TGTGCCAGCAGCTTAGACGGGGGAGGGACCTACGAGCAGTACTTC	CASSLDGGGTYEQYF
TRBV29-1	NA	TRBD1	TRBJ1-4	TGCAGCGTTGCAGGACAGGGCCCAACTAATGAAAAACTGTTTTTT	CSVAGQGPTNEKLFF
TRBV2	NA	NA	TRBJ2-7	TGTGCCAGCAGTCGGACAGTCCTCTCCTACGAGCAGTACTTC	CASSRTVLSYEQYF
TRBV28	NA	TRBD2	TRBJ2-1	TGTGCCAGCAGCCCAGAGCGGGACTACAATGAGCAGTTCTTC	CASSPERDYNEQFF
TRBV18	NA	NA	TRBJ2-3	TGTGCCAGCTCACAATCCAGTGACCCCGGGGCAGATACGCAGTATTTT	CASSQSSDPGADTQYF
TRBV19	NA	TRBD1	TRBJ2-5	TGTGCCAGTAGTATAGGGAACAGGGGTCAAGAGACCCAGTACTTC	CASSIGNRGQETQYF
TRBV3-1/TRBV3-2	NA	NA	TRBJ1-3	TGTGCCAGCAGCCAACGGGGGTCGGGAAACACCATATATTTT	CASSQRGSGNTIYF
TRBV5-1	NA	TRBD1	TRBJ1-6	TGCGCCAGCAGCTCCGGACAGGGCGCACCCCTCCACTTT	CASSSGQGAPLHF
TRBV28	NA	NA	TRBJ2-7	TGTGCCAGCGTCGGCGGTCCACCCTACGAGCAGTACTTC	CASVGGPPYEQYF
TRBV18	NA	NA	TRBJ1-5	TGTGCCAGCTCACCCCACCGCGATCAGCCCCAGCATTTT	CASSPHRDQPQHF
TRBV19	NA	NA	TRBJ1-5	TGTGCCAGTAGTATCGGACGGAGCAATCAGCCCCAGCATTTT	CASSIGRSNQPQHF
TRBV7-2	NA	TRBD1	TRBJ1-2	TGTGCCAGCAGCTTAGACAGGGGACCCTATGGCTACACCTTC	CASSLDRGPYGYTF
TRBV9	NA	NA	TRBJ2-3	TGTGCCAGCAGCGTATACGGGGCCAGCACAGATACGCAGTATTTT	CASSVYGASTDTQYF
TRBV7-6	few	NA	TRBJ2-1	TGTGCCAGCAGCTTAGGCTTAGACAATGAGCAGTTCTTC	CASSLGLDNEQFF
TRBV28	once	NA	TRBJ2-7	TGTGCCAGCAGTAGATCCTGGACGGGCTACGAGCAGTACTTC	CASSRSWTGYEQYF
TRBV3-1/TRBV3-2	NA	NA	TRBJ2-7	TGTGCCAGCAGCCAAGAAACGGGGCGGAATTACGAGCAGTACTTC	CASSQETGRNYEQYF
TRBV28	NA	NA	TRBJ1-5	TGTGCCAGCAGCCCCTTCCGCAATCAGCCCCAGCATTTT	CASSPFRNQPQHF
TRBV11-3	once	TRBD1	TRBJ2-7	TGTGCCAGCAGCTTAGGCAGGGGGCCTGACGAGCAGTACTTC	CASSLGRGPDEQYF
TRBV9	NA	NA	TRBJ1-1	TGTGCCAGCAGCGTAGGGGTGGGGGGCACTGAAGCTTTCTTT	CASSVGVGGTEAFF
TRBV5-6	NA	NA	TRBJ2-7	TGTGCCAGCAGCCGACAGGTTAGCTCCTACGAGCAGTACTTC	CASSRQVSSYEQYF
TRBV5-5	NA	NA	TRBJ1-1	TGTGCCAGCAGCTTGCAGTTGGGCACTGAAGCTTTCTTT	CASSLQLGTEAFF
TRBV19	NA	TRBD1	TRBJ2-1	TGTGCCAGTAGACCCGGGACAGGAGTCTACAATGAGCAGTTCTTC	CASRPGTGVYNEQFF
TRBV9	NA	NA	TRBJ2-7	TGTGCCAGCAGCCCAGGGACTGGACCGGACGAGCAGTACTTC	CASSPGTGPDEQYF
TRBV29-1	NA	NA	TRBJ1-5	TGCAGCGTTCAACAGGGAAGCAATCAGCCCCAGCATTTT	CSVQQGSNQPQHF
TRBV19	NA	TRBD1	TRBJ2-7	TGTGCCAGTAGTATCGACAGGGGTCGGGGGAACGAGCAGTACTTC	CASSIDRGRGNEQYF
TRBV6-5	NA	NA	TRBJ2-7	TGTGCCAGCAGTTACTCCTTCCGGGGGCCCAACGAGCAGTACTTC	CASSYSFRGPNEQYF
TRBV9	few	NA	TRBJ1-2	TGTGCCAGCAGCGGAAAGACCGACAGTCTAGCTAACTATGGCTACACCTTC	CASSGKTDSLANYGYTF
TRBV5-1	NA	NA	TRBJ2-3	TGCGCCAGCAGCTTGGCCACAGATACGCAGTATTTT	CASSLATDTQYF
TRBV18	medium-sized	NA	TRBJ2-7	TGTGCCAGCTCACCACCCGGCCTAGGCCCCTACGAGCAGTACTTC	CASSPPGLGPYEQYF
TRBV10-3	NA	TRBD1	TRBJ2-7	TGTGCCATCAGTCCACCTACAGGGGTACCCGAGCAGTACTTC	CAISPPTGVPEQYF
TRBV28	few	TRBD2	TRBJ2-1	TGTGCCAGCAGTCCCGCCTTCATATGGAGACTAGCGGGAGGCGACTCCTACAATGAGCAGTTCTTC	CASSPAFIWRLAGGDSYNEQFF
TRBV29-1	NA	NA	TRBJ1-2	TGCAGCGTTGGGGACGGCGGGTATGGCTACACCTTC	CSVGDGGYGYTF
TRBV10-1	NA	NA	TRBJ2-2	TGCGCCAGCAGTGAGGGAGGTAGGCCCGGGGAGCTGTTTTTT	CASSEGGRPGELFF
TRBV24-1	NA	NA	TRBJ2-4	TGTGCCACCAGTGATACCAGCCGGATTCAGTACTTC	CATSDTSRIQYF
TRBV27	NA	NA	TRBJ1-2	TGTGCCAGCAGTACCCTCGGGGGGATTTTTAACTATGGCTACACCTTC	CASSTLGGIFNYGYTF
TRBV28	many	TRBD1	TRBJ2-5	TGTGCCAGCAGACCCGGACAGGGGCCAAAGTATACCGAGACCCAGTACTTC	CASRPGQGPKYTETQYF
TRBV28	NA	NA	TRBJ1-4	TGTGCCAGCAGTTTATACGGACAGCCCTCTAATGAAAAACTGTTTTTT	CASSLYGQPSNEKLFF
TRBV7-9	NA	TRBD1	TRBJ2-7	TGTGCCAGCAGCCCTCGACAGGGGTTGACCTACGAGCAGTACTTC	CASSPRQGLTYEQYF
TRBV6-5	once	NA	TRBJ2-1	TGTGCCAGCAGTTACTCGAAATGGGGCCATAATGAGCAGTTCTTC	CASSYSKWGHNEQFF
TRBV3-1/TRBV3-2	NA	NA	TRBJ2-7	TGTGCCAGCAGCCGGACTCCCTACGAGCAGTACTTC	CASSRTPYEQYF
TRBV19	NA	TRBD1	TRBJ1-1	TGTGCCAGTAGTACCCGGGACAGGGTCGGAGCTTTCTTT	CASSTRDRVGAFF
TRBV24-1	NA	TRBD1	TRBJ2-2	TGTGCCACCAGTGATTTAAGACAGGGGGCCACCGGGGAGCTGTTTTTT	CATSDLRQGATGELFF
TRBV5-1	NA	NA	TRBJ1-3	TGCGCCAGCAGCTTGGAACACGGCGGAAACACCATATATTTT	CASSLEHGGNTIYF
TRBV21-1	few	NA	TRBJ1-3	NA	CASWVGSGNTIYF
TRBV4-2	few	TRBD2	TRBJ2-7	TGTGCCAGCAGCCAAGATTCAGGTAGCGGGGGAACCTACGAGCAGTACTTC	CASSQDSGSGGTYEQYF
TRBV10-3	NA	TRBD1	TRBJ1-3	TGTGCCATCAGTGAAACTCAGGGGGCGGGAAACACCATATATTTT	CAISETQGAGNTIYF
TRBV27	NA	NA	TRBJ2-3	TGTGCCAGCAGCCCCCTACGGGAGTCAACAGATACGCAGTATTTT	CASSPLRESTDTQYF
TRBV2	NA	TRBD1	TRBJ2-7	TGTGCCAGCAGCGAAGACAGGGGGCCCTACGAGCAGTACTTC	CASSEDRGPYEQYF
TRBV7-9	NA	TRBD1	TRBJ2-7	TGTGCCAGCAGCTTGGCTTCCGGGACAGGGGCCTACGAGCAGTACTTC	CASSLASGTGAYEQYF
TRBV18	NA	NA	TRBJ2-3	TGTGCCAGCTCGGGCAGGGGCACAGATACGCAGTATTTT	CASSGRGTDTQYF
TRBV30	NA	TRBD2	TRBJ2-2	TGTGCCTGGAGTGCCGGGACTAGTGCCGCCGGGGAGCTGTTTTTT	CAWSAGTSAAGELFF
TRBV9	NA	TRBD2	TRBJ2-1	TGTGCCAGCAGCGCCAGCGGGGGATTACTGAATGAGCAGTTCTTC	CASSASGGLLNEQFF
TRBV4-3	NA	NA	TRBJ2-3	TGCGCCAGCAGCCAAGATTTGGCAGGGCTAGCGTTCACAGATACGCAGTATTTT	CASSQDLAGLAFTDTQYF
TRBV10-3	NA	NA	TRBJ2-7	TGTGCCATCAGTGACCTCCGTTCCTACGAGCAGTACTTC	CAISDLRSYEQYF
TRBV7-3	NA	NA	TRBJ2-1	TGTGCCAGCAGCTTAAATCTAGACAATGAGCAGTTCTTC	CASSLNLDNEQFF